This passage covers 8 T cell receptor beta chains from one sample sequenced in a study of beta chain features in type 1 diabetes listed by TCRdb under 2018. The method behind the library was the immunoSEQ multiplex PCR assay. The entire amount of isolated RNA was reverse transcribed using the High Capacity cDNA Reverse Transcription Kit, so the sequenced TCRB transcripts were expressed ones. Drawn from immuneACCESS, this table holds only the in-frame rearrangements with V and J called that TCRdb kept. Clones are partly lost; checked studies trace under half to an unresolved V gene and leave the rest unexplained. The sample table lists about 340,000 clones, 7% to 9% of them with a count of one. Less than 0.45% of the sample is in the top ten clones. Sequencing input: central memory CD4+ T cells from blood. The origin of the receptors is a woman between 18 and 29 years old in good health.

The chain carries TRBV27 and TRBJ1-4, with D unclear. Trimming stripped 5 bases from V and 8 bases from J, with 18 bases between. The CDR3 contains 15 residues. CDR1 and CDR2 from the germline V gene are MNHEY and SMNVEV (reference sequence). The CDR3 loop is CASSVKSAGTEKLFF. The CDR3 DNA is TGTGCCAGCAGTGTCAAATCAGCAGGAACCGAAAAACTGTTTTTT.

This clone has ten or more counts. V is TRBV4-3 and J is TRBJ2-5; no definite D call. Germline CDR1 LGHNA, CDR2 YSLEER. V dropped 6 bases and J dropped 5 bases, with 13 bases sitting between them. CDR3 length equals 13 residues. The CDR3 DNA follows: TGCGCCAGCAGTCGTACTCCGTCGGAGACCCAGTACTTC. Residues: CASSRTPSETQYF.

This clone was found a few times. The rearrangement links TRBV28 to TRBJ2-3; the D is unclear. This CDR3 is built from 16 residues. Looked up from germline, CDR1 is MDHEN and CDR2 is SYDVKM. Deletions cut 7 bases from V and 2 bases from J, with 19 bases between. CDR3 in DNA: TGTGCCAGCACCACTACCGGCGGTTGGTCCACAGATACGCAGTATTTT. It specifies CASTTTGGWSTDTQYF.

V gene TRBV2 combines with J gene TRBJ1-1, with D unclear. The germline gives CDR1 SNHLY, CDR2 FYNNEI. Between the trimmed V and J ends, which lost 4 bases and 4 bases, there was a span of 10 bases. The CDR3 extends over 13 amino acids. CDR3 sequence (DNA): TGTGCCAGCAGTGCTATGGGTGGCACTGAAGCTTTCTTT. Its translation is CASSAMGGTEAFF.

The chain combines TRBV7-2 with TRBJ2-4; D is ambiguous. CDR1 is SGHTA, CDR2 FQGNSA, per germline. Trimming took off 2 bases at V and 7 bases at J, with 12 bases between the two ends. This CDR3 contains 14 residues. CDR3 nucleotides: TGTGCCAGCAGCTTATTCGGCCACACCAACATTCAGTACTTC. Translating it yields CASSLFGHTNIQYF.

This clone was detected a few times. The genes are TRBV2 and TRBJ2-5, with D uncertain. Between the trimmed V and J ends, which lost 2 bases and 5 bases, there was a span of 9 bases. Germline CDR1 is SNHLY and CDR2 is FYNNEI. The length of the CDR3 is 13 residues. This CDR3 is CASSERGVETQYF. As DNA, the CDR3 is TGTGCCAGCAGTGAACGCGGAGTGGAGACCCAGTACTTC.

This clone was recorded a few times. The chain has TRBV7-9 and TRBJ1-5, with D perhaps TRBD1 (5 bases). V was trimmed by 3 bases and J by 3 bases, leaving 9 bases between them. There are 14 residues in the CDR3. Germline CDR1 reads SEHNR; CDR2 reads FQNEAQ (reference sequence). CDR3 bases: TGTGCCAGCAGCTTTTGGGGGGACAATCAGCCCCAGCATTTT. It specifies CASSFWGDNQPQHF.

This clone has only a few counts. This chain uses TRBV7-2 with TRBJ2-1; D is possibly TRBD2 (5 bases). V was clipped by 5 bases and J by 0 bases, with 8 bases between them. Germline V gives CDR1 SGHTA, CDR2 FQGNSA. This CDR3 is built from 14 residues. DNA of the CDR3: TGTGCCAGCAGCAGGACTGGCTCCTACAATGAGCAGTTCTTC. Protein product: CASSRTGSYNEQFF.